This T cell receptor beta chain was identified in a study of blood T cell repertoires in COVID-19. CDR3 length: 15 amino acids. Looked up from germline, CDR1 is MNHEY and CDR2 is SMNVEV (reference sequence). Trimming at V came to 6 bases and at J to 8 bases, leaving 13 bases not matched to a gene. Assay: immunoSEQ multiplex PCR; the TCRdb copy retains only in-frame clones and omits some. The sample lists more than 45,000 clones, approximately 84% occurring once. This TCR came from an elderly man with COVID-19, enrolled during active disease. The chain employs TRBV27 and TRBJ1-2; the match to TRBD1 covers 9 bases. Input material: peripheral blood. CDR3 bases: TGTGCCAGCAGGCAACCCGGGACAGGGAGGGGGGGCTACACCTTC. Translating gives CASRQPGTGRGGYTF.